This TCR beta chain was sequenced during a study of blood T cell repertoires in COVID-19. Whole-study context: The study drew acute and convalescent COVID-19 samples from the United States, Italy and Spain. Nucleic acid was either cDNA or gDNA, and it came from T cells, B-cell-depleted T cells, or PBMCs.

This clone was seen once. Some clones are missing from TCRdb's copy, which holds only in-frame ones; the method was immunoSEQ multiplex PCR. The sample carries more than 200,000 clones, about 83% recorded once. The receptor was derived from a woman between 45 and 60 years old with acute or convalescent COVID-19. The sequenced sample was peripheral blood.

CDR3 DNA sequence: TGTGCCAGCAGCTATCGACAGCAAGCGTGCACTGAAGCTTTCTTT. It yields the protein CASSYRQQACTEAFF. The V call is TRBV12-1, the J call TRBJ1-1; the table gives TRBD1 as D, unverified against the DNA. TRBV12-1 is designated a pseudogene. The CDR3 runs to 15 residues.